The 4 T cell receptor beta chains given below trace back to one sample, sequenced in a study of T-cell reconstitution after alpha-beta-depleted transplantation in children (dated by TCRdb to 2016 to 2017). The library was produced with PCR. For sequencing, an Illumina HiSeq 2500 was employed. TCR library preparation used molecular barcoding, with unique molecular identifiers applied to normalize quantification of the TCRbeta repertoire. TCRdb reworked the public reads: Q25 trimming with fastp, MiXCR clone assembly, productive beta chains retained. Rows are combined by CDR3 protein, so each entry shows the most common genes and DNA. This sample holds approximately 980,000 distinct CDR3 sequences; about 29% were observed only once. Of the sample, more than 25% is held by the ten largest clones. The treatment or condition label here, explained by the study, means: allogeneic hematopoietic cell transplantation with graft depleted of TCRalphabeta T cells and CD19 B cells.

The material sequenced was PBMCs, mostly from graft donor cells, taken 360 days after TCRalphabeta/CD19-depleted stem cell transplant. Receptors originate from a boy under two years old who had a stem cell transplant for SCID, so the T cells may come from the graft donor.

The CDR3 DNA is TGCGCCAGCAGCGTGGGAGTGGACAGGGGGCTTGGCGGGGAGCTGTTTTTT. Translated: CASSVGVDRGLGGELFF. This sequence joins TRBV5-1 and TRBJ2-2, with TRBD1 identical over 11 bases. The trim removed 4 bases at V and 7 bases at J, leaving 12 bases unmatched. Germline CDR1 is SGHRS and CDR2 is YFSETQ. The CDR3 is 17 residues long.

This clonotype has ten or more counts. The chain links TRBV27 to TRBJ2-1, with D perhaps matching TRBD1 (6 bases). The V gene lost 1 base and the J gene lost 3 bases, with 13 bases spanning the gap. This CDR3 contains 16 residues. Germline values: CDR1 MNHEY, CDR2 SMNVEV (reference sequence). The chain's CDR3 is CASSLLPGVSYNEQFF. Written as DNA, the CDR3 is TGTGCCAGCAGTTTATTACCAGGGGTGAGCTACAATGAGCAGTTCTTC.

This sequence joins TRBV5-1 and TRBJ2-7, with D perhaps being TRBD1 or TRBD2 (5 bases each). Trimming left V 3 bases short and J 2 bases short, with 12 bases between. Germline V CDR1 and CDR2: SGHRS, YFSETQ. CDR3 length: 14 amino acids. CDR3 sequence (DNA): TGCGCCAGCAGCTCCCGGGACGCCACCTACGAGCAGTACTTC. Translation gives CASSSRDATYEQYF.

The V and J genes are TRBV4-1 and TRBJ2-3, with D perhaps TRBD1 or TRBD2 (5 bases each). Germline V gene sequence: CDR1 MGHRA, CDR2 YSYEKL. Trimming took 0 bases from V and 0 from J, leaving 16 bases between them. The CDR3 runs 18 residues. CDR3 bases: TGCGCCAGCAGCCAAGATATCGCCCGGGGCCAAAGCACAGATACGCAGTATTTT. Translating gives CASSQDIARGQSTDTQYF.